A selection of T cell receptor beta chains follows, all from one sample in a study of blood T cell repertoires in COVID-19. Some clones are missing from TCRdb's copy, which holds only in-frame ones; the method was immunoSEQ multiplex PCR. Among about 180,000 clones listed, under 90% were seen once. The sample taken for sequencing was peripheral blood. The receptors were sampled from a human donor in a cohort sampled during active COVID-19. CDR3s include the opening cysteine and the closing phenylalanine or tryptophan. The D gene is left open where the match is weak. The size field is filled for only some rows; it gives once, few, many or a size class.

D: TRBD2; J: TRBJ2-3; size: few; V: TRBV6-6; DNA: TGTGCCAGCAGTTTCGGGGGGACGCAGTATTTT; CDR3: CASSFGGTQYF
D: -; J: TRBJ1-4; size: -; V: TRBV7-6; DNA: TGTGCCAGCAGCCCTTCGCATGCGGGAAATTTGTTTTTT; CDR3: CASSPSHAGNLFF
D: TRBD2; J: TRBJ2-2; size: -; V: TRBV5-1; DNA: TGCGCCAGCAGGGGACTAGCGGACACCGGGGAGCTGTTTTTT; CDR3: CASRGLADTGELFF
D: -; J: TRBJ1-5; size: -; V: TRBV25-1; DNA: TGTGCCAGCAGTGAATATGGCATCCCCCAGCATTTT; CDR3: CASSEYGIPQHF
D: -; J: TRBJ1-5; size: -; V: TRBV2; DNA: TGTGCCAGCATTGGGCCTGGTAATCAGCCCCAGCATTTT; CDR3: CASIGPGNQPQHF
D: TRBD1; J: TRBJ1-1; size: -; V: TRBV30; DNA: TGTGCCTGGCTTGGGGGACACGACAGGGTCACTGAAGCTTTCTTT; CDR3: CAWLGGHDRVTEAFF
D: -; J: TRBJ1-5; size: -; V: TRBV5-1; DNA: TGCGCCAGCAGCTTGGGGGGAGTTAATCAGCCCCAGCATTTT; CDR3: CASSLGGVNQPQHF
D: TRBD2; J: TRBJ2-3; size: -; V: TRBV10-1; DNA: TGCGCCAGCAGTCCGCGAGCGGGGAGCACAGATACGCAGTATTTT; CDR3: CASSPRAGSTDTQYF
D: TRBD1; J: TRBJ1-4; size: -; V: TRBV4-2; DNA: TGTGCCAGCAGCCAAGATCTAGGGGGCAGAAATGAAAAACTGTTTTTT; CDR3: CASSQDLGGRNEKLFF
D: -; J: TRBJ1-1; size: -; V: TRBV29-1; DNA: TGCAGCGCACAAGTGAACACTGAAGCTTTCTTT; CDR3: CSAQVNTEAFF
D: TRBD2; J: TRBJ2-3; size: -; V: TRBV4-1; DNA: TGCGCCAGCAGCCTCCCTAGCGGGGACACAGATACGCAGTATTTT; CDR3: CASSLPSGDTDTQYF
D: -; J: TRBJ1-2; size: -; V: TRBV20-1; DNA: TGCAGTGCTCATCGGGGTTATGGCTACACCTTC; CDR3: CSAHRGYGYTF
D: -; J: TRBJ1-2; size: -; V: TRBV13; DNA: TGTGCCAGCAGCTTAGAATCAGGGGTGAGTGGCTACACCTTC; CDR3: CASSLESGVSGYTF
D: TRBD2; J: TRBJ2-3; size: once; V: TRBV27; DNA: TGTGCCAGCAGTTTATCGTCCCTAGCGGGGGGGCTGGATACGCAGTATTTT; CDR3: CASSLSSLAGGLDTQYF